The 3 T cell receptor beta chains reported below all come from one sample, sequenced in a study of cytomegalovirus exposure and HLA in healthy donors. The PCR was carried out with 60 Vbeta primers and 13 Jbeta primers. The assay was immunoSEQ multiplex PCR, and TCRdb's table has in-frame clones only and misses some. Its listing shows over 75,000 clones. Sequences were obtained from PBMCs. The receptors stem from a man aged 50 to 59 in good health and CMV-seronegative.

The chain uses TRBV11-2 and TRBJ2-5; D gene ambiguous. With 1 base removed from V and 5 bases from J, the gap between germline ends came to 11 bases. The V gene's germline CDR1 is SGHAT and CDR2 FQNNGV. The CDR3 consists of 14 residues. In nucleotides, the CDR3 is TGTGCCAGCAGCTTAGGTTTTAGTTTCGAGACCCAGTACTTC. Translated, it gives CASSLGFSFETQYF.

The V and J genes are TRBV19 and TRBJ1-5; 7 bases line up with TRBD1. Germline-derived CDR1 and CDR2 are LNHDA and SQIVND (reference sequence). CDR3 size: 16 residues. Unmatched junction bases numbered 11, after V lost 3 bases and J lost 6 bases. CDR3 bases: TGTGCCAGTAGTATTAATTTTGGGCAGGGGGGTCAGCCCCAGCATTTT. Amino acids: CASSINFGQGGQPQHF.

The chain couples TRBV6-1 to TRBJ2-2; D is perhaps TRBD2 (6 bases). The germline V gene has CDR1 MNHNS and CDR2 SASEGT. V shed 5 bases and J shed 5 bases, with 12 bases lying between them. CDR3 length: 14 amino acids. CDR3 DNA sequence: TGTGCCAGCAGTCGCGGGGACTTAACCGGGGAGCTGTTTTTT. Its translation is CASSRGDLTGELFF.